Listed here are 14 T cell receptor beta chains from one sample, sequenced in a study of molecular identifiers for immune sequencing clone quantification. TCRdb ran MiXCR on the PCR reads and lists one entry per CDR3 protein. Here the sample spans about 500,000 distinct CDR3 sequences, 20% to 25% being singletons. Sequenced: naive CD8+ T cells from blood, with Jurkat cell RNA spiked in. Subset described: FACS-sorted CD8+CD4-CCR7+CD45RA+ naive T cells. These receptors came from a human donor in good health. Some libraries in this study had Jurkat cell RNA spiked in.

At least ten counts were recorded for this clonotype. The chain joins TRBV15 to TRBJ1-5, with D unclear. The V gene's germline CDR1 is LNHNV and CDR2 YYDKDF (reference sequence). The CDR3 has 15 amino acids. Trimming shortened V by 1 base and J by 0 bases, and 7 bases separated the two germline ends. The CDR3 sequence: CATSRGRNSNQPQHF. The CDR3 coding sequence is TGTGCCACCAGCAGAGGACGAAATAGCAATCAGCCCCAGCATTTT.

Points on this clonotype: Possible read error: a much larger clone is one base away. The chain recombines TRBV28 with TRBJ1-1; unclear D gene. The germline gives CDR1 MDHEN, CDR2 SYDVKM. CDR3 length: 13 amino acids. V lost 8 bases and J 5 bases, leaving 15 bases between the germline ends. The CDR3 spells CASGPRYITEAFF. CDR3 bases: TGTGCCAGCGGCCCTCGGTATATTACTGAAGCTTTCTTT.

The chain couples TRBV12-3 or TRBV12-4 to TRBJ1-2; D is unresolved. Trimming cost V 8 bases and J 8 bases, with 15 bases left between them. This CDR3 comprises 12 residues. The CDR3 DNA follows: TGTGCCAGCGGCGTTGGCAGCAACGGCTACACCTTC. The encoded protein is CASGVGSNGYTF.

This chain links TRBV9 with TRBJ2-2; possible D gene TRBD1, 5 bases. Looked up from germline, CDR1 is SGDLS and CDR2 is YYNGEE. The CDR3 spans 17 residues. Deletions cut 3 bases from V and 0 bases from J, with 15 bases between. The CDR3 nucleotides are TGTGCCAGCAGCGCGAATTACAGGCCCGCGAACACCGGGGAGCTGTTTTTT. This translates into CASSANYRPANTGELFF.

V usage is TRBV4-3 and J usage is TRBJ1-2, with 8 nucleotides matching TRBD1. The CDR3 contains 17 residues. Germline CDR1 is LGHNA and CDR2 is YSLEER. V shed 5 bases, J shed 2 bases, and the junction held 13 bases outside the gene matches. The CDR3 sequence is CASSFTRGAGGNYGYTF. The CDR3, as DNA: TGCGCCAGCAGCTTTACAAGGGGGGCAGGGGGCAACTATGGCTACACCTTC.

The rearrangement joins TRBV11-2 to TRBJ2-1; maybe TRBD2 (11 bases). Trimming left V 3 bases short and J 15 bases short, with 30 bases between. This CDR3 is 17 amino acids long. Germline assignment: CDR1 SGHAT and CDR2 FQNNGV. The CDR3 loop is CASSLGQGLTSGILGFF. CDR3 nucleotides: TGTGCCAGCAGCTTGGGACAGGGGTTGACTAGCGGGATCCTCGGGTTCTTC.

The sample holds a few counts of this clonotype. The chain recombines TRBV7-9 with TRBJ1-1; possibly TRBD1 for D (6 bases). CDR3 length equals 15 residues. V lost 4 bases and J lost 5, with 17 bases in between. Germline V gene lookup returns CDR1 SEHNR and CDR2 FQNEAQ (reference sequence). CDR3 region: CASSSSGQGRTEAFF. The CDR3 DNA reads TGTGCCAGCAGCTCCTCCGGGCAGGGGAGGACTGAAGCTTTCTTT.

This chain connects TRBV3-1 to TRBJ2-3, with D perhaps matching TRBD2 (5 bases). Trimming removed 0 bases from V and 4 bases from J, with 11 bases in between. This CDR3 is built from 15 residues. Germline CDR1 is LGHDT and CDR2 is YNNKEL (reference sequence). CDR3 sequence (DNA): TGTGCCAGCAGCCAAGATCCGGGGATGGCAGATACGCAGTATTTT. Protein: CASSQDPGMADTQYF.

CDR3 loop: CATKTGELFF. CDR3 nucleotide sequence: TGTGCCACCAAGACCGGGGAGCTGTTTTTT. V gene TRBV24-1 combines with J gene TRBJ2-2; no reliable D call. Germline assignment: CDR1 KGHDR and CDR2 SFDVKD. V was pared by 8 bases and J by 5 bases, with 2 bases between. The CDR3 spans 10 residues.

This clonotype has a count of ten or more. The genes are TRBV4-3 and TRBJ2-7; 7 bases agree with TRBD2. Trimming at V came to 1 base and at J to 4 bases, leaving 7 bases not matched to a gene. The germline CDR1 and CDR2 sequences are LGHNA and YSLEER. This CDR3 region has 15 residues. This CDR3 reads CASSQAPQRGYEQYF. CDR3 nucleotides: TGCGCCAGCAGCCAAGCGCCCCAGCGGGGTTACGAGCAGTACTTC.

This clonotype was counted ten times or more. The CDR3 loop is CASSTGTAPYEQYF. The CDR3 nucleotides are TGTGCCAGCTCAACCGGGACCGCTCCCTACGAGCAGTACTTC. The V and J genes are TRBV7-9 and TRBJ2-7; D is possibly TRBD1 or TRBD2 (5 bases each). Germline CDR1 and CDR2: SEHNR and FQNEAQ (reference sequence). Trimming removed 8 bases at V and 2 bases at J, with 16 bases between. The CDR3 loop spans 14 amino acids.

In this sample, this clonotype turned up a few times. V usage is TRBV13 and J usage is TRBJ2-3, with 8 nucleotides matching TRBD2. After removal of 5 bases from V and 2 bases from J, the junction contained 6 bases not matched to a gene. CDR1 PRHDT and CDR2 FYEKMQ come from the germline V gene (reference sequence). There are 15 residues in the CDR3. CDR3 DNA sequence: TGTGCCAGCAGCCCCGGGAGGGACATCACAGATACGCAGTATTTT. Its protein is CASSPGRDITDTQYF. The variable domain in full, with the rest retrieved from reference TRBV13 and TRBJ2-3, is AAGVIQSPRHLIKEKRETATLKCYPIPRHDTVYWYQQGPGQDPQFLISFYEKMQSDKGSIPDRFSAQQFSDYHSELNMSSLELGDSALYFCASSPGRDITDTQYFGPGTRLTVL.

As concerns this clonotype: At one end the junction does not follow the germline gene, possibly because of a read error. The rearrangement joins TRBV4-3 to TRBJ1-1; 7 bases match TRBD1. The CDR3 contains 17 residues. Germline values: CDR1 LGHNA, CDR2 YSLEER. The CDR3 region is CASSQDRAGGGYTEVFF. CDR3 DNA sequence: TGCGCCAGCAGCCAAGATCGGGCAGGGGGTGGTTACACTGAAGTTTTCTTT.

For this clonotype: Here the CDR3 omits its conserved ending phenylalanine or tryptophan, so a read error is the likely source. V usage is TRBV7-3 and J usage is TRBJ2-3; 12 bases map to TRBD2. CDR1 and CDR2 from the germline V gene are SGHTA and FQGTGA. This CDR3 has 15 residues. Germline trimming cut 5 bases from V and 3 bases from J; bases unmatched to any gene: 3. CDR3 loop: CASSQTSGRTDTQYS. Written as DNA, the CDR3 is TGTGCCAGCAGCCAGACTAGCGGGAGAACAGATACGCAGTATTCT.